This paragraph reports one T cell receptor beta chain. Germline values: CDR1 KGHDR, CDR2 SFDVKD. J lost 2 bases, V lost 3 bases, and 9 bases had no gene match. The CDR3 extends over 18 amino acids. The data are from a study of blood T cell repertoires in COVID-19. About the study: Acute and convalescent COVID-19 samples came from the United States, Italy and Spain.

As handled by the study authors: How many nucleated cells were present was estimated from reference gene primer amplification. Only in-frame clones appear in the TCRdb table, and some are missing; sequencing was by immunoSEQ multiplex PCR. The DNA was the basis for D and trimming; V, J and clone size are from that table. Here the sample spans approximately 270,000 clones, 80% to 90% being singletons. The chain uses TRBV24-1 and TRBJ2-3; 11 nucleotides match TRBD1. The TCR was taken from a woman in her seventies with acute or convalescent COVID-19. Sequencing used peripheral blood. The CDR3 region is CATSDPPGQGAVTDTQYF. In DNA, the CDR3 is TGTGCCACCAGTGATCCCCCAGGACAGGGGGCGGTCACAGATACGCAGTATTTT.